Each of the 32 T cell receptor beta chains below was sequenced from the same sample in a study of identical twins. TCRdb redid the calling of the 5' RACE reads with MiXCR, one entry per CDR3 protein. The sample has 700,000 or so distinct CDR3 sequences; 21% are singletons. These records were also assigned to another study, of T cells expressing NK-cell markers.

Specimen: PBMCs. The receptor source for this set is a woman in her late teens or twenties in good health.

This clonotype showed up just a few times. The V gene is TRBV20-1, the J gene TRBJ2-3; maybe TRBD1 (6 bases). Looked up from germline, CDR1 is DFQATT and CDR2 is SNEGSKA (reference sequence). The CDR3 runs to 14 residues. Trimming shortened V by 3 bases and J by 2 bases, and 12 bases separated the two germline ends. The CDR3 loop is CSARRQVITDTQYF. The CDR3 nucleotides read TGCAGTGCTAGGAGACAGGTTATCACAGATACGCAGTATTTT.

The V gene is TRBV12-3 or TRBV12-4, the J gene TRBJ1-1; no clear D gene. Trimming took off 3 bases at V and 6 bases at J, with 8 bases between the two ends. The CDR3 extends over 12 amino acids. CDR3 residues: CASSFFNSEAFF. CDR3 nucleotide sequence: TGTGCCAGCAGTTTCTTCAATTCTGAAGCTTTCTTT.

A few counts support this clonotype. The chain has TRBV20-1 and TRBJ2-3; D is unclear. The CDR3 is made up of 10 amino acids. V lost 7 bases and J lost 4, with 6 bases in between. The germline V gene has CDR1 DFQATT and CDR2 SNEGSKA (reference sequence). CDR3 sequence: CSGKADTQYF. CDR3 bases: TGCAGTGGGAAGGCAGATACGCAGTATTTT.

This clonotype was observed a handful of times. The V gene is TRBV24-1, the J gene TRBJ2-1; TRBD2 matches at 8 bases. The CDR3 length is 18 residues. Germline V gives CDR1 KGHDR, CDR2 SFDVKD. V lost 3 bases to trimming and J lost 7 bases; unmatched junction nucleotides: 16. CDR3 loop: CATSDTSVGGGKLNEQFF. The CDR3 DNA reads as TGTGCCACCAGTGATACCTCCGTCGGGGGGGGCAAGTTAAATGAGCAGTTCTTC.

The V gene is TRBV9, the J gene TRBJ2-2; D is possibly TRBD2 (5 bases). Germline assignment: CDR1 SGDLS and CDR2 YYNGEE. The CDR3 is 16 residues long. V shed 0 bases and J shed 7 bases, with 16 bases lying between them. The CDR3 DNA sequence: TGTGCCAGCAGCGTAGCTGGAAGAGTAGCGCTCGGGGAGCTGTTTTTT. Translated, it gives CASSVAGRVALGELFF.

The chain is built from TRBV10-3 and TRBJ2-1; TRBD1 matches at 9 bases. Unmatched junction bases numbered 4, after V lost 4 bases and J lost 6 bases. The CDR3 is 14 amino acids. The germline gives CDR1 ENHRY, CDR2 SYGVKD. Written as DNA, the CDR3 is TGTGCCATCAGTGCTTGGACAGGGGTCAATGAGCAGTTCTTC. This translates into CAISAWTGVNEQFF.

This clonotype has a handful of counts. The chain links TRBV7-2 to TRBJ2-7, with D perhaps matching TRBD2 (5 bases). V was trimmed by 0 bases and J by 6 bases, leaving 9 bases between them. Germline V gene lookup returns CDR1 SGHTA and CDR2 FQGNSA. The CDR3 is 13 amino acids. This CDR3 is CASSLALGVEQYF. The DNA for the CDR3 is TGTGCCAGCAGCTTAGCGCTCGGGGTCGAGCAGTACTTC.

The sample holds many counts of this clonotype. The rearrangement joins TRBV15 to TRBJ2-3, with 13 bases matching TRBD2. The CDR3 length is 17 residues. Per germline, CDR1 LNHNV and CDR2 YYDKDF (reference sequence). With 5 bases clipped from V and 4 bases from J, the junction kept 9 bases outside the gene matches. CDR3 residues: CATSRPGTSGMPDTQYF. CDR3 coding DNA: TGTGCCACCAGCCGGCCTGGGACTAGCGGGATGCCAGATACGCAGTATTTT.

The CDR3 sequence is CASSLVSGASTEAFF. The DNA of the CDR3 is TGCGCCAGCAGCTTGGTATCAGGGGCAAGCACTGAAGCTTTCTTT. V usage is TRBV5-1 and J usage is TRBJ1-1, with D possibly matching TRBD1 (6 bases). V dropped 0 bases and J dropped 4 bases, with 13 bases sitting between them. Germline lookup yields CDR1 SGHRS and CDR2 YFSETQ. CDR3 length: 15 amino acids.

The chain joins TRBV6-5 to TRBJ2-7, with a weak D call TRBD1 (5 bases). This CDR3 contains 12 residues. The V end was cut by 8 bases, the J end by 6 bases, with 14 bases between. Germline V gene sequence: CDR1 MNHEY, CDR2 SVGAGI. The CDR3, as DNA: TGTGCCAGCGGATTTCAGGGAACCGAGCAGTACTTC. This gives the protein CASGFQGTEQYF.

The V call is TRBV27, the J call TRBJ2-1; 14 nucleotides line up with TRBD2. The junction had 8 bases not matched to a gene; V was cut back by 6 bases and J by 7 bases. From germline, CDR1 is MNHEY and CDR2 SMNVEV (reference sequence). The CDR3 runs to 16 residues. The CDR3 protein is CASSDGTSGSRNEQFF. The DNA for the CDR3 is TGTGCCAGCAGCGACGGGACTAGCGGGAGTAGGAATGAGCAGTTCTTC.

This clonotype was found a few times. The rearrangement joins TRBV20-1 to TRBJ2-7; 7 nucleotides line up with TRBD2. Germline V lookup: CDR1 DFQATT, CDR2 SNEGSKA (reference sequence). Trimming removed 4 bases from V and 2 bases from J; junction bases left unmatched: 8. CDR3 length: 14 residues. The chain's CDR3 is CSATGLAETYEQYF. The CDR3 nucleotides are TGCAGTGCTACCGGGCTAGCGGAGACCTACGAGCAGTACTTC.

CDR3 in amino acids: CASRPTTGGYLNKNIQYF. CDR3 bases: TGCGCCAGCAGGCCTACCACAGGGGGATATCTCAACAAAAACATTCAGTACTTC. This rearrangement joins TRBV5-1 to TRBJ2-4, with TRBD1 matching over 8 bases. Per germline, CDR1 SGHRS and CDR2 YFSETQ. The CDR3 has 18 amino acids. Trimming at V came to 5 bases and at J to 3 bases, leaving 16 bases not matched to a gene. The full variable domain, its missing parts supplied by reference TRBV5-1 and TRBJ2-4, is KAGVTQTPRYLIKTRGQQVTLSCSPISGHRSVSWYQQTPGQGLQFLFEYFSETQRNKGNFPGRFSGRQFSNSRSEMNVSTLELGDSALYLCASRPTTGGYLNKNIQYFGAGTRLSVL.

V is TRBV5-1 and J is TRBJ1-5, with D tentatively TRBD1 (6 bases). Trimming pared 3 bases from V and 3 bases from J, leaving 13 bases between. Germline CDR1 and CDR2: SGHRS and YFSETQ. The CDR3 covers 15 residues. The CDR3 loop reads CASSYTDSVNQPQHF. The CDR3 DNA is TGCGCCAGCAGCTACACGGACAGTGTCAATCAGCCCCAGCATTTT. Full variable domain (remainder filled in from reference TRBV5-1 and TRBJ1-5): KAGVTQTPRYLIKTRGQQVTLSCSPISGHRSVSWYQQTPGQGLQFLFEYFSETQRNKGNFPGRFSGRQFSNSRSEMNVSTLELGDSALYLCASSYTDSVNQPQHFGDGTRLSIL.

This clonotype was recorded a few times. V and J are TRBV20-1 and TRBJ1-1; maybe TRBD1 (6 bases). The CDR3 extends over 12 amino acids. CDR1 is DFQATT, CDR2 SNEGSKA, per germline (reference sequence). The CDR3 nucleotides read TGCAGGTGTCTCGGGACGACAGGTGAAGCTTTCTTT. Protein product: CRCLGTTGEAFF.

The chain couples TRBV20-1 to TRBJ2-3; 14 positions match TRBD2. The CDR3 runs to 19 residues. The V segment lost 7 bases and the J segment 1 base; nucleotides outside the gene matches: 16. Germline V gene lookup returns CDR1 DFQATT and CDR2 SNEGSKA (reference sequence). The CDR3: CSGRGPGLAGVGGTDTQYF. CDR3 DNA sequence: TGCAGTGGGAGAGGCCCGGGACTAGCGGGAGTTGGGGGCACAGATACGCAGTATTTT.

The table lists this clonotype with a few counts. This sequence joins TRBV5-1 and TRBJ2-5; a possible D gene is TRBD2 (6 bases). The germline V gene encodes CDR1 SGHRS and CDR2 YFSETQ. With 4 bases removed from V and 3 bases from J, the gap between germline ends came to 16 bases. The CDR3 length is 15 residues. This chain's CDR3 is CASSGTGGREETQYF. CDR3 nucleotide sequence: TGCGCCAGCAGCGGCACCGGGGGTAGGGAAGAGACCCAGTACTTC. Based on the CDR3 plus reference TRBV5-1 and TRBJ2-5, the full variable domain is KAGVTQTPRYLIKTRGQQVTLSCSPISGHRSVSWYQQTPGQGLQFLFEYFSETQRNKGNFPGRFSGRQFSNSRSEMNVSTLELGDSALYLCASSGTGGREETQYFGPGTRLLVL.

This rearrangement joins TRBV20-1 to TRBJ1-6, with D possibly TRBD1 on 5 matching bases. Trimming left V 5 bases short and J 9 bases short, with 17 bases between. The CDR3 spans 14 residues. Per the germline V gene, CDR1 is DFQATT and CDR2 is SNEGSKA (reference sequence). The CDR3 region is CSAGKAGPRSPLHF. CDR3 DNA: TGCAGTGCTGGCAAGGCAGGGCCTCGTTCACCCCTCCACTTT.

This clonotype has at least ten counts. The chain combines TRBV5-1 with TRBJ1-1; maybe TRBD1 (6 bases). V was pared by 8 bases and J by 1 base, with 9 bases between. The germline CDR1 and CDR2 sequences are SGHRS and YFSETQ. CDR3 size: 12 residues. DNA for the CDR3: TGCGCCAGTAAACAGGGGAACACTGAAGCTTTCTTT. Translated, it gives CASKQGNTEAFF. The variable domain in full, with the rest retrieved from reference TRBV5-1 and TRBJ1-1, is KAGVTQTPRYLIKTRGQQVTLSCSPISGHRSVSWYQQTPGQGLQFLFEYFSETQRNKGNFPGRFSGRQFSNSRSEMNVSTLELGDSALYLCASKQGNTEAFFGQGTRLTVV.

This clonotype occurred a few times. The chain links TRBV15 to TRBJ2-6; 7 bases fit TRBD1. The J segment lost 6 bases and the V segment lost 2 bases, leaving 1 base of the junction unmatched. The CDR3 loop spans 14 amino acids. The germline V gene has CDR1 LNHNV and CDR2 YYDKDF (reference sequence). CDR3 in amino acids: CATSRTGEANVLTF. CDR3 bases: TGTGCCACCAGCAGAACAGGGGAGGCCAACGTCCTGACTTTC.

This clonotype was found a few times. J is TRBJ2-1 and V is TRBV11-3; TRBD2 is a possible D gene (5 bases). The CDR3 consists of 14 residues. CDR1 SGHNT and CDR2 YENEEA come from the germline V gene. Trimming left V 7 bases short and J 6 bases short, with 16 bases between. The CDR3 is CASKTEGTFNEQFF. The CDR3, as DNA: TGTGCCAGCAAAACCGAGGGCACCTTCAATGAGCAGTTCTTC. Together with reference TRBV11-3 and TRBJ2-1, the CDR3 gives the full variable domain: EAGVVQSPRYKIIEKKQPVAFWCNPISGHNTLYWYLQNLGQGPELLIRYENEEAVDDSQLPKDRFSAERLKGVDSTLKIQPAELGDSAVYLCASKTEGTFNEQFFGPGTRLTVL.

This clonotype turned up a few times. V is TRBV5-1 and J is TRBJ2-5, with D perhaps TRBD1 or TRBD2 (5 bases each). Germline loops: CDR1 SGHRS, CDR2 YFSETQ. This CDR3 is 16 amino acids long. V dropped 5 bases and J dropped 4 bases, with 21 bases sitting between them. The CDR3 coding sequence is TGCGCCAGCAGTCAAACCGCGACCGGGACCGGAGAGACCCAGTACTTC. Its translation: CASSQTATGTGETQYF. The full variable domain, rest sourced from reference TRBV5-1 and TRBJ2-5, is KAGVTQTPRYLIKTRGQQVTLSCSPISGHRSVSWYQQTPGQGLQFLFEYFSETQRNKGNFPGRFSGRQFSNSRSEMNVSTLELGDSALYLCASSQTATGTGETQYFGPGTRLLVL.

V gene TRBV6-1 combines with J gene TRBJ2-5, with D possibly TRBD1 on 5 matching bases. The ends were cut back, 2 bases at V and 6 bases at J, with 13 bases in the middle. The V gene's germline CDR1 is MNHNS and CDR2 SASEGT. The CDR3 totals 14 residues. The CDR3 reads CASSELQRGKTQYF. For the CDR3, the DNA is TGTGCCAGCAGTGAACTCCAAAGGGGAAAGACCCAGTACTTC.

The rearrangement joins TRBV11-2 to TRBJ1-1; the D gene is possibly TRBD1 (5 bases). V was trimmed by 2 bases and J by 6 bases, leaving 10 bases between them. Germline V gene data show CDR1 as SGHAT and CDR2 as FQNNGV. This CDR3 contains 13 residues. The CDR3 here is CASSLRGGAEAFF. CDR3 DNA: TGTGCCAGCAGCTTAAGGGGAGGGGCTGAAGCTTTCTTT.

This clonotype was recorded a few times. The J gene is TRBJ2-3, the V gene TRBV2; 11 nucleotides agree with TRBD2. This CDR3 has 15 residues. V lost 7 bases and J lost 5; bases outside the gene matches: 8. The germline V gene has CDR1 SNHLY and CDR2 FYNNEI. The CDR3 region has the DNA TGTGCCAGCAAGGGCCTAGCGGGGGGAGGAGATACGCAGTATTTT. It encodes CASKGLAGGGDTQYF. Combining the CDR3 with reference TRBV2 and TRBJ2-3 gives the whole variable domain EPEVTQTPSHQVTQMGQEVILRCVPISNHLYFYWYRQILGQKVEFLVSFYNNEISEKSEIFDDQFSVERPDGSNFTLKIRSTKLEDSAMYFCASKGLAGGGDTQYFGPGTRLTVL.

The CDR3 DNA follows: TGTGCCAGCAGCACCGGCCGGGTGGATACGCAGTATTTT. Residues: CASSTGRVDTQYF. This chain connects TRBV9 to TRBJ2-3; no firm D call. The CDR3 contains 13 residues. The V end lost 4 bases, the J end lost 6 bases, and 12 bases lay between the germline ends. Germline loops: CDR1 SGDLS, CDR2 YYNGEE.

V and J are TRBV5-1 and TRBJ2-3; D is undetermined. The CDR3 has 14 amino acids. With 0 bases removed from V and 3 bases from J, the gap between germline ends came to 8 bases. Looked up from germline, CDR1 is SGHRS and CDR2 is YFSETQ. The CDR3 DNA follows: TGCGCCAGCAGCTTGGGACACGGGACAGATACGCAGTATTTT. It codes for CASSLGHGTDTQYF. Based on the CDR3 plus reference TRBV5-1 and TRBJ2-3, the full variable domain is KAGVTQTPRYLIKTRGQQVTLSCSPISGHRSVSWYQQTPGQGLQFLFEYFSETQRNKGNFPGRFSGRQFSNSRSEMNVSTLELGDSALYLCASSLGHGTDTQYFGPGTRLTVL.

This rearrangement joins TRBV20-1 to TRBJ2-1, with D possibly matching TRBD2 (6 bases). CDR1 is DFQATT and CDR2 is SNEGSKA in the germline V gene (reference sequence). Between the trimmed V and J ends, which lost 7 bases and 8 bases, there was a span of 21 bases. The CDR3 spans 14 residues. CDR3 region: CSGGMGLARDEQFF. CDR3 nucleotides: TGCAGTGGGGGGATGGGGCTAGCGCGGGATGAGCAGTTCTTC.

This chain uses TRBV9 with TRBJ2-1, with D perhaps TRBD1 or TRBD2 (5 bases each). Germline V gene sequence: CDR1 SGDLS, CDR2 YYNGEE. The CDR3 is 15 amino acids. The V end was cut by 4 bases, the J end by 3 bases, with 14 bases between. CDR3 sequence: CASSSRDGNYNEQFF. The DNA for the CDR3 is TGTGCCAGCAGCTCCCGGGACGGAAACTACAATGAGCAGTTCTTC.

The rearrangement joins TRBV12-3 or TRBV12-4 to TRBJ2-6; D is uncertain. V gave up 10 bases and J gave up 0 bases, with 10 bases separating them. This CDR3 region has 14 residues. CDR3: CATRSASGANVLTF. The CDR3 nucleotides read TGTGCCACCCGCAGCGCCTCTGGGGCCAACGTCCTGACTTTC.

The CDR3 DNA is TGTGCCAGCAGACTCCGGGGACAGCCTTACGAGCAGTACTTC. This gives the protein CASRLRGQPYEQYF. The chain combines TRBV6-2 or TRBV6-3 with TRBJ2-7, with 7 bases matching TRBD1. V was clipped by 6 bases and J by 4 bases; unmatched bases: 9. From germline, CDR1 is MNHEY and CDR2 SVGEGT. CDR3 length equals 14 residues.

The V call is TRBV12-3 or TRBV12-4, the J call TRBJ2-2; possibly TRBD1 or TRBD2 for D (5 bases each). V shed 6 bases and J shed 6 bases, with 14 bases lying between them. The CDR3 covers 14 residues. The CDR3 is CASRGDARPGELFF. The CDR3 DNA reads as TGTGCCAGCAGGGGGGACGCACGGCCCGGGGAGCTGTTTTTT.